Only a few counts were recorded for the clone carrying this T cell receptor beta chain. The data were obtained in a study of blood T cells in healthy people across ages. A second PCR, run for about 6 to 11 cycles, used a sample-barcoded 5' primer plus a J-beta primer mix. TCRdb reprocessed the 5' RACE reads with MiXCR, giving one entry per CDR3 protein. The sample has approximately 780,000 distinct CDR3 sequences; roughly 26% are singletons. The CDR3 is made up of 13 amino acids. V lost 5 bases to trimming and J lost 6 bases, with 14 bases between them. CDR1 is DFQATT and CDR2 is SNEGSKA in the germline V gene (reference sequence). These records were also assigned to another study, of T cells of mothers and their children. That work contributes: Slightly higher overlap, not significant, was seen in related mother-child pairs than in unrelated pairs.

The rearrangement links TRBV20-1 to TRBJ2-1, with a possible D match to TRBD1 (5 bases). This sequence was found in a boy aged 5-17 years in good health. The sample taken for sequencing was blood. CDR3 in DNA: TGCAGTGCTCCGGACACCCTCGGCAATGAGCAGTTCTTC. Its translation: CSAPDTLGNEQFF.